These 32 T cell receptor beta chains came from one sample sequenced in a study of cytomegalovirus exposure and HLA in healthy donors. Measured with immunoSEQ multiplex PCR; TCRdb has only the in-frame clones, and not every one. The sample has roughly 250,000 clones; around 87% are singletons. Sequenced sample: PBMCs. The receptors were sampled from a woman aged 25 to 39 in good health and CMV-seropositive.

This clone was recorded a few times. CDR3 sequence reads: CASSISGGEYEQYF. The CDR3 coding sequence is TGTGCCAGCAGTATCTCAGGGGGCGAATACGAGCAGTACTTC. The V call is TRBV2, the J call TRBJ2-7, with 8 nucleotides matching TRBD1. The CDR3 has 14 residues. Germline V gives CDR1 SNHLY, CDR2 FYNNEI. With 5 bases clipped from V and 4 bases from J, the junction kept 7 bases outside the gene matches.

The chain employs TRBV28 and TRBJ1-4; 7 bases fit TRBD1. This CDR3 region has 15 residues. From germline, CDR1 is MDHEN and CDR2 SYDVKM. The ends lost 5 bases at V and 8 bases at J; junction bases unmatched: 11. The CDR3 nucleotides read TGTGCCAGCAGTACCCCGACAGGGTCCGCCGAAAAACTGTTTTTT. Translation gives CASSTPTGSAEKLFF.

J is TRBJ1-1 and V is TRBV28, with D maybe TRBD1 (6 bases). This CDR3 has 13 residues. Germline CDR1 reads MDHEN; CDR2 reads SYDVKM. Between the trimmed V and J ends, which lost 8 bases and 1 base, there was a span of 11 bases. The CDR3 DNA follows: TGTGCCAGCTCTCAGGGGCCGAACACTGAAGCTTTCTTT. The encoded protein is CASSQGPNTEAFF.

The V gene is TRBV27, the J gene TRBJ2-5; 9 bases are shared with TRBD1. Germline V lookup: CDR1 MNHEY, CDR2 SMNVEV (reference sequence). Trimming cost V 5 bases and J 3 bases; bases outside gene matches: 10. The CDR3 contains 16 residues. Here the CDR3 DNA reads TGTGCCAGCAGTAACAACGACAGGGGGAGCAAAGAGACCCAGTACTTC. Its translation is CASSNNDRGSKETQYF.

This clone was found once. The rearrangement links TRBV5-1 to TRBJ1-3; possible D gene TRBD1, 5 bases. Trimming pared 0 bases from V and 3 bases from J, leaving 16 bases between. Looked up from germline, CDR1 is SGHRS and CDR2 is YFSETQ. The CDR3 consists of 17 residues. The CDR3 loop is CASSLDLAGTDGNTIYF. For the CDR3, the DNA is TGCGCCAGCAGCTTGGATTTAGCGGGGACGGATGGAAACACCATATATTTT.

This clone was observed a few times. The chain recombines TRBV9 with TRBJ1-2; no clear D gene. This CDR3 region has 15 residues. Trimming removed 4 bases at V and 4 bases at J, with 17 bases between. Germline values: CDR1 SGDLS, CDR2 YYNGEE. In DNA, the CDR3 is TGTGCCAGCAGCTCACCGGAGAGCCAACTCTATGGCTACACCTTC. Encoded protein: CASSSPESQLYGYTF.

The chain combines TRBV7-8 with TRBJ2-1; TRBD1 is a possible D gene (6 bases). This CDR3 spans 13 amino acids. V was pared by 1 base and J by 9 bases, with 10 bases between. From germline, CDR1 is SGHVS and CDR2 FQNEAQ. The CDR3 sequence: CASSLEIQGEQFF. The CDR3 DNA reads as TGTGCCAGCAGCTTAGAAATACAGGGTGAGCAGTTCTTC.

This rearrangement joins TRBV19 to TRBJ1-1, with D hard to call. V was clipped by 6 bases and J by 1 base, with 6 bases between them. There are 12 residues in the CDR3. The V gene's germline CDR1 is LNHDA and CDR2 SQIVND (reference sequence). The CDR3 reads CASRQWNTEAFF. The CDR3 bases are TGTGCCAGTAGACAGTGGAACACTGAAGCTTTCTTT.

V and J are TRBV10-1 and TRBJ2-3; weak D call: TRBD1 (6 bases). The V end lost 6 bases, the J end lost 2 bases, and 12 bases lay between the germline ends. This CDR3 has 14 amino acids. Germline lookup yields CDR1 WNHNN and CDR2 SYGVQD (reference sequence). For the CDR3, the DNA is TGCGCCAGCAGACAGGACAGTAACACAGATACGCAGTATTTT. This encodes CASRQDSNTDTQYF.

The chain has TRBV19 and TRBJ2-7, with TRBD2 matching 13 bases. The trim removed 4 bases at V and 5 bases at J, leaving 5 bases unmatched. The length of the CDR3 is 15 residues. The germline CDR1 and CDR2 sequences are LNHDA and SQIVND (reference sequence). DNA of the CDR3: TGTGCCAGTAGTAGACTAGCGGGAGGAACCCACGAGCAGTACTTC. It specifies CASSRLAGGTHEQYF.

The chain carries TRBV25-1 and TRBJ1-3, with TRBD1 matching over 7 bases. The CDR3 runs 15 residues. With 3 bases clipped from V and 1 base from J, the junction kept 3 bases outside the gene matches. From germline, CDR1 is MGHDK and CDR2 SYGVNS. As DNA, the CDR3 is TGTGCCAGCAGTGATATGACAGGGTCTGGAAACACCATATATTTT. Its protein product is CASSDMTGSGNTIYF.

This clone was observed once. The rearrangement links TRBV29-1 to TRBJ2-3; D is ambiguous. Germline lookup yields CDR1 SQVTM and CDR2 ANQGSEA. There are 13 residues in the CDR3. The germline V and J ends were trimmed by 6 bases and 0 bases, with 10 bases remaining between them. The CDR3: CSVASDSTDTQYF. Here the CDR3 DNA reads TGCAGCGTCGCGAGCGACAGCACAGATACGCAGTATTTT.

The chain has TRBV30 and TRBJ1-2; D ambiguous. This CDR3 region has 13 residues. Trimming removed 3 bases at V and 4 bases at J, with 12 bases between. Germline V gives CDR1 GTSNPN, CDR2 SVGIG (reference sequence). In nucleotides, the CDR3 is TGTGCCTGGAGGAGAGGCCCAACCTATGGCTACACCTTC. Its translation is CAWRRGPTYGYTF.

The chain joins TRBV11-2 to TRBJ2-7; D is uncertain. There are 15 residues in the CDR3. Per germline, CDR1 SGHAT and CDR2 FQNNGV. The V and J ends lost 3 bases and 2 bases respectively, with 14 bases between them. CDR3: CASSFPGGSAYEQYF. The CDR3 nucleotides are TGTGCCAGCAGCTTCCCGGGTGGTTCCGCCTACGAGCAGTACTTC.

The V and J genes are TRBV7-9 and TRBJ1-1; D is ambiguous. The V end was cut by 6 bases, the J end by 6 bases, with 11 bases between. CDR1 is SEHNR, CDR2 FQNEAQ, per germline (reference sequence). There are 12 residues in the CDR3. The CDR3 coding sequence is TGTGCCAGCAGTCCCGATTCAGCTGAAGCTTTCTTT. This translates into CASSPDSAEAFF.

The V and J genes are TRBV15 and TRBJ1-1, with 7 nucleotides matching TRBD1. The V segment lost 4 bases and the J segment 7 bases; nucleotides outside the gene matches: 9. Germline V gives CDR1 LNHNV, CDR2 YYDKDF (reference sequence). The CDR3 consists of 14 residues. The CDR3 protein is CATSTPGGRDEAFF. As DNA, the CDR3 is TGTGCCACCAGCACTCCAGGGGGTCGTGATGAAGCTTTCTTT.

The chain couples TRBV5-1 to TRBJ2-5; unclear D gene. Looked up from germline, CDR1 is SGHRS and CDR2 is YFSETQ. The CDR3 covers 14 residues. V was cut by 4 bases and J by 5 bases, with 15 bases left in between. The CDR3 coding sequence is TGCGCCAGCAGCCCAGCAGGTACCCGGGAGACCCAGTACTTC. Translation gives CASSPAGTRETQYF. The full variable domain, in which reference TRBV5-1 and TRBJ2-5 provide the parts outside the CDR3, is KAGVTQTPRYLIKTRGQQVTLSCSPISGHRSVSWYQQTPGQGLQFLFEYFSETQRNKGNFPGRFSGRQFSNSRSEMNVSTLELGDSALYLCASSPAGTRETQYFGPGTRLLVL.

The chain joins TRBV10-3 to TRBJ2-7; tentatively, D is TRBD2 (6 bases). This CDR3 is built from 14 residues. Germline V gene data show CDR1 as ENHRY and CDR2 as SYGVKD. Trimming took 4 bases from V and 5 from J, leaving 15 bases between them. The CDR3 is CAISGWDSSHEQYF. The CDR3 DNA is TGTGCCATCAGTGGATGGGACTCTTCACACGAGCAGTACTTC.

The chain is built from TRBV5-1 and TRBJ1-5; D is uncertain. Trimming cost V 1 base and J 0 bases, with 23 bases left between them. Germline CDR1 reads SGHRS; CDR2 reads YFSETQ. This CDR3 is built from 20 residues. CDR3 sequence reads: CASSLWVFGDPSNSNQPQHF. The CDR3 DNA reads as TGCGCCAGCAGCTTGTGGGTTTTCGGGGATCCAAGCAATAGCAATCAGCCCCAGCATTTT.

The rearrangement links TRBV6-5 to TRBJ2-1; 7 positions agree with TRBD2. Germline values: CDR1 MNHEY, CDR2 SVGAGI. This CDR3 comprises 14 residues. The V gene end was trimmed by 5 bases and the J gene end by 7 bases; junction bases not matched to a gene: 8. The CDR3 is CASSRDYRGNEQFF. DNA for the CDR3: TGTGCCAGCAGTCGGGACTACCGGGGGAATGAGCAGTTCTTC.

This chain joins TRBV6-4 and TRBJ2-2, with D perhaps matching TRBD1 (6 bases). V shed 6 bases and J shed 2 bases, with 10 bases lying between them. The CDR3 runs 14 residues. Germline lookup yields CDR1 MRHNA and CDR2 SNTAGT. The CDR3 region has the DNA TGTGCCAGCAGCGGACAGCTAAACACCGGGGAGCTGTTTTTT. This encodes CASSGQLNTGELFF.

This clone was found once. This CDR3 reads CASTPVAGYPATYEQYF. The CDR3 DNA reads TGTGCCAGCACCCCCGTCGCAGGCTACCCTGCCACCTACGAGCAGTACTTC. The chain joins TRBV28 to TRBJ2-7, with no clear D. CDR1 and CDR2 from the germline V gene are MDHEN and SYDVKM. V was pared by 7 bases and J by 2 bases, with 24 bases between. The CDR3 loop spans 17 amino acids.

The chain couples TRBV5-4 to TRBJ2-7; perhaps TRBD1 as D (8 bases). The CDR3 sequence is 12 residues long. Looked up from germline, CDR1 is SGHNT and CDR2 is YYREEE (reference sequence). V was pared by 3 bases and J by 6 bases, with 10 bases between. CDR3 region: CASSYRGGEQYF. The CDR3 DNA sequence: TGTGCCAGCAGCTACAGGGGGGGCGAGCAGTACTTC.

V and J are TRBV27 and TRBJ1-2; no clear D. Germline values: CDR1 MNHEY, CDR2 SMNVEV (reference sequence). This CDR3 has 12 residues. Trimming removed 4 bases at V and 7 bases at J, with 10 bases between. The CDR3 DNA reads TGTGCCAGCAGTTCGTTTCGGGGTGGCTACACCTTC. Translated: CASSSFRGGYTF.

This clone has only a few counts. The CDR3 sequence is CASGSLTGVQPQHF. CDR3 sequence (DNA): TGTGCTAGTGGTTCCTTGACAGGGGTTCAGCCCCAGCATTTT. V is TRBV12-5 and J is TRBJ1-5; 8 bases are shared with TRBD1. The germline gives CDR1 LGHNT, CDR2 FRNRAP. CDR3 size: 14 residues. Losses at the gene ends were 4 bases for V and 6 bases for J; bases not matched to a gene: 5.

The V call is TRBV6-5, the J call TRBJ2-7, with 7 bases matching TRBD1. CDR1 and CDR2 from the germline V gene are MNHEY and SVGAGI. V shed 5 bases, J shed 7 bases, and the junction held 11 bases outside the gene matches. The length of the CDR3 is 14 residues. The CDR3 coding sequence is TGTGCCAGCAGTATGACAGGGTGGGCGAGAGAGCAGTACTTC. Protein product: CASSMTGWAREQYF.

This clone appeared a few times. This chain connects TRBV9 to TRBJ1-2, with TRBD1 identical over 7 bases. Per the germline V gene, CDR1 is SGDLS and CDR2 is YYNGEE. The CDR3 contains 12 residues. Germline trimming cut 4 bases from V and 3 bases from J; bases unmatched to any gene: 0. The CDR3 sequence: CASSQGDYGYTF. CDR3 sequence (DNA): TGTGCCAGCAGCCAGGGGGACTATGGCTACACCTTC.

The chain is built from TRBV4-2 and TRBJ2-1, with D possibly being TRBD1 (5 bases). The length of the CDR3 is 13 residues. The germline gives CDR1 LGHNA, CDR2 YNFKEQ. The V gene lost 5 bases and the J gene lost 5 bases, with 10 bases spanning the gap. CDR3 DNA: TGTGCCAGCAGCGACGCCAGGGACAATGAGCAGTTCTTC. Its protein product is CASSDARDNEQFF.

V and J are TRBV4-2 and TRBJ2-5; TRBD2 matches at 7 bases. From germline, CDR1 is LGHNA and CDR2 YNFKEQ. V lost 0 bases, J lost 2 bases, and 3 bases stayed unmatched. CDR3 length equals 15 residues. CDR3 amino acids: CASSQDQRGQETQYF. The DNA of the CDR3 is TGTGCCAGCAGCCAAGATCAGCGGGGACAAGAGACCCAGTACTTC.

This chain connects TRBV11-3 to TRBJ1-2, with no clear D. Trimming removed 0 bases from V and 5 bases from J, with 4 bases in between. The CDR3 length is 12 residues. Germline V gene data show CDR1 as SGHNT and CDR2 as YENEEA. CDR3 region: CASSLDGYGYTF. As DNA, the CDR3 is TGTGCCAGCAGCTTAGACGGTTATGGCTACACCTTC.

The chain is built from TRBV21-1 and TRBJ2-1; the table's D call of TRBD2 was not tested on the DNA. TRBV21-1 is a known pseudogene. There are 15 residues in the CDR3. CDR3 sequence (DNA): TGTGCCAGCAGCAAAGTGGGACTAGCGGAAGGTGAGCAGTTCTTC. Its protein is CASSKVGLAEGEQFF.

This clone showed up just once. CDR3 bases: TGTGCCAGCAGAGACACAACCTACGAGCAGTACTTC. Encoded protein: CASRDTTYEQYF. This chain connects TRBV28 to TRBJ2-7, with unresolved D. Germline-derived CDR1 and CDR2 are MDHEN and SYDVKM. V lost 6 bases to trimming and J lost 2 bases, with 8 bases between them. The CDR3 loop spans 12 amino acids. Drawing the rest from reference TRBV28 and TRBJ2-7, the complete variable domain is DVKVTQSSRYLVKRTGEKVFLECVQDMDHENMFWYRQDPGLGLRLIYFSYDVKMKEKGDIPEGYSVSREKKERFSLILESASTNQTSMYLCASRDTTYEQYFGPGTRLTVT.